This entry lists 21 T cell receptor beta chains sequenced from one sample in a study of T cell repertoires in cytomegalovirus infection. TCRdb reprocessed the reads via MiXCR and lists one record per CDR3 protein. The sample lists almost 300,000 distinct CDR3 sequences; around 9.1% were seen once. Sequenced material: PBMCs. The source is a human donor in good health (CMV status not recorded). Some clones in this sample may be carry-over from other donors' samples.

In its sample, this clonotype was seen many times. This sequence joins TRBV23-1 and TRBJ2-3; D perhaps matches TRBD1 (6 bases). TRBV23-1 is assigned to the ORF class and has an uncertain function. CDR3 length: 16 residues. Between the trimmed V and J ends, which lost 3 bases and 3 bases, there was a span of 16 bases. CDR3 DNA: TGCGCCAGCAGTCAGCAGGGACACCCTAGAACAGATACGCAGTATTTT. Residues: CASSQQGHPRTDTQYF.

This clonotype was counted a few times. The CDR3, as DNA: TGTGCCAGCAGGAGCGTGGGGGGCTACACCTTC. Protein sequence: CASRSVGGYTF. This chain uses TRBV2 with TRBJ1-2; D call uncertain. V was trimmed by 6 bases and J by 8 bases, leaving 10 bases between them. This CDR3 has 11 amino acids. CDR1 SNHLY and CDR2 FYNNEI come from the germline V gene.

This chain uses TRBV28 with TRBJ2-7; a possible D gene is TRBD2 (7 bases). V was cut by 6 bases and J by 0 bases, with 12 bases left in between. The germline V gene encodes CDR1 MDHEN and CDR2 SYDVKM. This CDR3 contains 14 residues. CDR3 nucleotide sequence: TGTGCCAGCAGGGGAGGGGGAGGCTCCTACGAGCAGTACGTC. Encoded protein: CASRGGGGSYEQYV.

This clonotype was seen ten or more times. The rearrangement uses TRBV5-5 and TRBJ2-3, with a weak D call TRBD2 (6 bases). Trimming cost V 2 bases and J 2 bases, with 12 bases left between them. Germline values: CDR1 SGHKS, CDR2 YYEKEE (reference sequence). The CDR3 has 15 amino acids. This CDR3 is CASSFSGALTDTQYF. CDR3 nucleotide sequence: TGTGCCAGCAGCTTTAGCGGAGCACTCACAGATACGCAGTATTTT.

This clonotype was counted many times. This chain connects TRBV29-1 to TRBJ1-2; D is undetermined. The germline V gene encodes CDR1 SQVTM and CDR2 ANQGSEA. There are 11 residues in the CDR3. V lost 2 bases to trimming and J lost 6 bases, with 7 bases between them. The CDR3 protein is CSVESVDGYTF. The CDR3 DNA follows: TGCAGCGTTGAATCGGTAGATGGCTACACCTTC.

This clonotype was observed at least ten times. The V call is TRBV6-8, the J call TRBJ1-6, with 7 positions matching TRBD1. The germline CDR1 and CDR2 sequences are MNHGY and SAAAGT. Unmatched junction bases numbered 10, after V lost 6 bases and J lost 8 bases. CDR3 length: 15 amino acids. For the CDR3, the DNA is TGTGCCAGCAGCCCACCGGGACAGATACATTCACCCCTCCACTTT. It codes for CASSPPGQIHSPLHF.

This clonotype was seen at least ten times. The V and J genes are TRBV7-2 and TRBJ1-1; D is ambiguous. The CDR3 is 13 amino acids. V was clipped by 1 base and J by 4 bases, with 7 bases between them. CDR1 and CDR2 (germline): SGHTA, FQGNSA. The CDR3 protein is CASSLDGFTEAFF. The DNA for the CDR3 is TGTGCCAGCAGCTTAGATGGGTTCACTGAAGCTTTCTTT.

The J gene is TRBJ2-1, the V gene TRBV29-1, with D tentatively TRBD1 (6 bases). V lost 8 bases to trimming and J lost 4 bases, with 18 bases between them. From germline, CDR1 is SQVTM and CDR2 ANQGSEA. There are 14 residues in the CDR3. The CDR3 sequence: CSLLLTGLYNEQFF. The CDR3 region has the DNA TGCAGCCTCCTTCTGACAGGACTTTACAATGAGCAGTTCTTC.

This clonotype was detected a few times. The gene calls are TRBV19 and TRBJ2-7, with TRBD1 as a possible D gene (5 bases). The CDR3 length is 14 residues. V was pared by 5 bases and J by 3 bases, with 14 bases between. Looked up from germline, CDR1 is LNHDA and CDR2 is SQIVND (reference sequence). This CDR3 is CASSWGLGYYEQYF. CDR3 DNA: TGTGCCAGTAGTTGGGGCCTAGGGTACTACGAGCAGTACTTC.

This clonotype has just a few counts. The V gene is TRBV5-1, the J gene TRBJ2-7; D uncertain. V was cut by 0 bases and J by 2 bases, with 12 bases left in between. This CDR3 has 15 amino acids. The germline V gene has CDR1 SGHRS and CDR2 YFSETQ. CDR3: CASSLVRAGPYEQYF. The CDR3 DNA follows: TGCGCCAGCAGCTTGGTACGAGCAGGACCCTACGAGCAGTACTTC. The whole variable domain, filled in from reference TRBV5-1 and TRBJ2-7, reads KAGVTQTPRYLIKTRGQQVTLSCSPISGHRSVSWYQQTPGQGLQFLFEYFSETQRNKGNFPGRFSGRQFSNSRSEMNVSTLELGDSALYLCASSLVRAGPYEQYFGPGTRLTVT.

The sample holds many counts of this clonotype. The chain combines TRBV5-5 with TRBJ2-7; D perhaps matches TRBD1 (5 bases). V was cut by 0 bases and J by 5 bases, with 12 bases left in between. From germline, CDR1 is SGHKS and CDR2 YYEKEE (reference sequence). The CDR3 is 14 amino acids. The CDR3 sequence: CASSLGQGNDEQYV. CDR3 sequence (DNA): TGTGCCAGCAGCTTGGGCCAGGGAAATGACGAGCAGTACGTC.

This clonotype was picked up many times. J is TRBJ2-5 and V is TRBV29-1; D gene uncertain. Per germline, CDR1 SQVTM and CDR2 ANQGSEA. The CDR3 consists of 11 residues. Deletions cut 3 bases from V and 2 bases from J, with 4 bases between. As DNA, the CDR3 is TGCAGCGTTGATAAACAAGAGACCCAGTACTTC. Amino acids: CSVDKQETQYF.

The chain is built from TRBV28 and TRBJ2-1, with a tentative D call TRBD1 (6 bases). Deletions cut 3 bases from V and 6 bases from J, with 24 bases between. CDR1 and CDR2 from the germline V gene are MDHEN and SYDVKM. The CDR3 is 18 amino acids. CDR3 coding DNA: TGTGCCAGCAGTTTTCATCGGGTCTCAGGGGCGTCCACCAATGAGCAGTTCTTC. Encoded protein: CASSFHRVSGASTNEQFF.

This clonotype was counted at least ten times. The V gene is TRBV19, the J gene TRBJ1-2, with TRBD1 matching over 9 bases. After removal of 5 bases from V and 5 bases from J, the junction contained 6 bases not matched to a gene. Germline CDR1 and CDR2: LNHDA and SQIVND (reference sequence). CDR3 length equals 14 residues. CDR3 bases: TGTGCCAGTAGTGCCGGGACAGGGCAGTATGGCTACACCTTC. It yields the protein CASSAGTGQYGYTF.

This clonotype was observed many times. V usage is TRBV7-2 and J usage is TRBJ1-5; tentatively, D is TRBD1 (5 bases). The germline V gene has CDR1 SGHTA and CDR2 FQGNSA. V gave up 2 bases and J gave up 12 bases, with 11 bases separating them. This CDR3 is 12 amino acids long. In DNA, the CDR3 is TGTGCCAGCAGCTTATATGTAGGGGACCAGCATTTT. Amino acids: CASSLYVGDQHF.

The sample holds many counts of this clonotype. The rearrangement links TRBV2 to TRBJ2-5, with TRBD1 identical over 7 bases. Trimming took 6 bases from V and 2 from J; bases not matched to a gene: 9. The CDR3 is 15 amino acids. Germline CDR1 SNHLY, CDR2 FYNNEI. The CDR3 spells CASSLGDSTQETQYF. CDR3 sequence (DNA): TGTGCCAGCAGCCTTGGGGACAGTACACAAGAGACCCAGTACTTC. Using reference TRBV2 and TRBJ2-5 for the parts outside the CDR3, the full variable domain is EPEVTQTPSHQVTQMGQEVILRCVPISNHLYFYWYRQILGQKVEFLVSFYNNEISEKSEIFDDQFSVERPDGSNFTLKIRSTKLEDSAMYFCASSLGDSTQETQYFGPGTRLLVL.

This clonotype has ten or more counts. The chain joins TRBV20-1 to TRBJ1-5; 7 bases are shared with TRBD1. Germline loops: CDR1 DFQATT, CDR2 SNEGSKA (reference sequence). The trim removed 1 base at V and 2 bases at J, leaving 2 bases unmatched. This CDR3 is 14 amino acids long. CDR3 DNA sequence: TGCAGTGCTAGAGTCGGACAGGGCAATCAGCCCCAGCATTTT. Amino acid sequence: CSARVGQGNQPQHF.

This clonotype occurred a few times. The genes are TRBV20-1 and TRBJ1-5; D gene uncertain. V was shortened by 6 bases and J by 6 bases, with 21 bases between the two germline ends. The CDR3 runs 15 residues. The germline CDR1 and CDR2 sequences are DFQATT and SNEGSKA (reference sequence). CDR3 in amino acids: CSAPEIGPFGQPQHF. Written as DNA, the CDR3 is TGCAGTGCCCCAGAAATAGGCCCTTTTGGTCAGCCCCAGCATTTT.

This clonotype came up many times. CDR3 amino acids: CASSLASGGAHTQYF. In nucleotides, the CDR3 is TGTGCCAGCAGTCTTGCTAGCGGGGGGGCACATACGCAGTATTTT. The V and J genes are TRBV28 and TRBJ2-3; 12 bases match TRBD2. The V gene end was trimmed by 5 bases and the J gene end by 7 bases; junction bases not matched to a gene: 7. In germline, CDR1 is MDHEN, CDR2 SYDVKM. The CDR3 runs to 15 residues.

In its sample, this clonotype was seen many times. The rearrangement joins TRBV24-1 to TRBJ2-6; 8 bases are shared with TRBD1. V lost 2 bases, J lost 2 bases, and 4 bases stayed unmatched. From germline, CDR1 is KGHDR and CDR2 SFDVKD. The CDR3 covers 17 residues. In DNA form, the CDR3 reads TGTGCCACCAGTGATTCTCTACAGGGGGCTGGGGCCAACGTCCTGACTTTC. Translated: CATSDSLQGAGANVLTF.

The V call is TRBV7-9, the J call TRBJ1-4; D remains ambiguous. CDR1 is SEHNR, CDR2 FQNEAQ, per germline (reference sequence). The CDR3 has 17 amino acids. Between the trimmed V and J ends, which lost 2 bases and 0 bases, there was a span of 13 bases. Written as DNA, the CDR3 is TGTGCCAGCAGCTTAAAGATACCAATTGCAACTAATGAAAAACTGTTTTTT. Translating it yields CASSLKIPIATNEKLFF.